A selection of T cell receptor beta chains follows, all from one sample in a study of OX40 agonist ivuxolimab in advanced cancers. Data came from immunoSEQ multiplex PCR; TCRdb stores just in-frame clones and leaves some out. The top ten clones hold around 1.1% of a sample with tens of thousands of clones, less than 85% of them seen once. Sequenced here: CD4+ or CD8+ T cells sorted from blood, sampled in a trial of the OX40 agonist ivuxolimab. These receptors all come from an adult with an advanced solid tumor such as melanoma, head and neck, liver or kidney cancer. Each CDR3 is given with its conserved first and last residue. A D gene is named only where the DNA matches it firmly. Expanded clones are given a class, and other clones once, few, many or no size at all.

abundance	j_gene	v_gene	d_gene	len	CDR3aa	CDR3nt
-	TRBJ1-5	TRBV18	-	16	CASSPLSGVDNQPQHF	TGTGCCAGCTCACCCCTATCTGGGGTGGACAATCAGCCCCAGCATTTT
-	TRBJ2-5	TRBV10-3	TRBD1	14	CAISERGRRETQYF	TGTGCCATCAGTGAAAGGGGGCGGAGGGAGACCCAGTACTTC
-	TRBJ2-5	TRBV11-2	TRBD1	15	CASSLPTGAAETQYF	TGTGCCAGCAGCTTACCGACAGGGGCGGCAGAGACCCAGTACTTC
-	TRBJ1-1	TRBV28	-	15	CASSLKDRLNTEAFF	TGTGCCAGCAGTCTTAAAGACAGGTTGAACACTGAAGCTTTCTTT
-	TRBJ2-5	TRBV7-2	-	14	CASSLGTFQETQYF	TGTGCCAGCAGCTTAGGCACTTTCCAAGAGACCCAGTACTTC
-	TRBJ1-4	TRBV4-2	-	15	CASSQDGQRNEKLFF	TGTGCCAGCAGCCAGGATGGACAGAGGAATGAAAAACTGTTTTTT
-	TRBJ2-7	TRBV12-1	-	13	CASSSLGPRRQYF	TGTGCCAGCAGCTCCCTTGGGCCTCGAAGGCAGTACTTC
-	TRBJ1-2	TRBV4-3	TRBD1	15	CASSPSGQGVGGYTF	TGCGCCAGCAGCCCCTCGGGACAGGGAGTTGGAGGCTACACCTTC
-	TRBJ2-7	TRBV21-1	-	17	CASSKIRRGRLSYEQYF	TGTGCCAGCAGCAAAATTAGAAGGGGAAGGCTATCCTACGAGCAGTACTTC
-	TRBJ2-2	TRBV9	-	14	CASSVRGNTGELFF	TGTGCCAGCAGCGTAAGGGGTAACACCGGGGAGCTGTTTTTT
-	TRBJ2-7	TRBV29-1	-	13	CSVEFGQYYEQYF	TGCAGCGTTGAATTTGGGCAGTACTACGAGCAGTACTTC
-	TRBJ2-3	TRBV19	TRBD2	16	CASSTLAGASTDTQYF	TGTGCCAGTAGTACCCTAGCGGGGGCCAGCACAGATACGCAGTATTTT
-	TRBJ2-3	TRBV30	-	15	CAWSVYGQVTDTQYF	TGTGCCTGGAGTGTATACGGCCAAGTAACAGATACGCAGTATTTT
-	TRBJ2-3	TRBV11-3	-	14	CASSLQGLQDTQYF	TGTGCCAGCAGCCTACAGGGCCTGCAGGATACGCAGTATTTT
-	TRBJ1-1	TRBV6-6	-	13	CASSYSDVGDAFF	TGTGCCAGCAGTTACTCGGACGTCGGAGACGCTTTCTTT
few	TRBJ2-3	TRBV2	-	17	CASSERGSTTGTDTQYF	TGTGCCAGCAGTGAAAGGGGGAGTACGACTGGAACAGATACGCAGTATTTT
once	TRBJ1-3	TRBV27	TRBD1	15	CASSRDRGSGNTIYF	TGTGCCAGCAGTAGAGACAGGGGCTCTGGAAACACCATATATTTT
few	TRBJ2-3	TRBV4-3	-	18	CASSQVSLGRGNTDTQYF	TGCGCCAGCAGCCAAGTGTCCCTCGGGCGGGGAAACACAGATACGCAGTATTTT
-	TRBJ1-2	TRBV7-6	-	13	CASSGKTGHGYTF	TGTGCCAGCAGCGGAAAGACAGGACATGGCTACACCTTC
-	TRBJ2-3	TRBV5-8	-	17	CASSLGPPRTSTDTQYF	TGTGCCAGCAGCTTGGGCCCCCCTAGAACTAGCACAGATACGCAGTATTTT
-	TRBJ1-6	TRBV6-6	-	12	CASGEGNSPLHF	TGTGCCAGCGGGGAGGGAAATTCACCCCTCCACTTT
-	TRBJ1-4	TRBV5-1	TRBD1	15	CASSYHRGTNEKLFF	TGCGCCAGCAGCTACCACAGGGGGACTAATGAAAAACTGTTTTTT
-	TRBJ2-3	TRBV6-6	-	15	CASTPTGVLTDTQYF	TGTGCCAGCACCCCAACAGGAGTTCTCACAGATACGCAGTATTTT
-	TRBJ2-2	TRBV10-2	-	14	CASLVQGDTGELFF	TGCGCCAGCTTAGTCCAGGGAGACACCGGGGAGCTGTTTTTT
-	TRBJ2-1	TRBV6-4	TRBD2	15	CASSKTSGSHNEQFF	TGTGCCAGCAGTAAAACTAGCGGGAGCCACAATGAGCAGTTCTTC
-	TRBJ1-5	TRBV4-1	-	14	CASSQDRGIQPQHF	TGCGCCAGCAGCCAAGATCGTGGGATACAGCCCCAGCATTTT
-	TRBJ1-5	TRBV7-8	-	15	CASSLRDKSNQPQHF	TGTGCCAGCAGCTTACGGGACAAGAGCAATCAGCCCCAGCATTTT
-	TRBJ2-4	TRBV7-2	-	13	CASSLGTENIQYF	TGTGCCAGCAGCTTAGGGACAGAAAACATTCAGTACTTC
-	TRBJ2-7	TRBV10-3	TRBD1	16	CAISAQIGTGLYGQYF	TGTGCCATCAGTGCCCAAATCGGGACAGGGCTATACGGGCAGTACTTC
-	TRBJ2-5	TRBV30	-	16	CAWSQDWGGPKETQYF	TGTGCCTGGAGCCAAGACTGGGGGGGGCCGAAGGAGACCCAGTACTTC
few	TRBJ1-6	TRBV28	-	13	CASSYGPYSPLHF	TGTGCCAGCAGTTACGGACCTTATTCACCCCTCCACTTT
-	TRBJ2-5	TRBV11-3	TRBD2	17	CASSHGLAGEYQETQYF	TGTGCCAGCAGCCACGGACTAGCGGGGGAGTACCAAGAGACCCAGTACTTC
once	TRBJ1-2	TRBV2	-	14	CASSVGKGDYGYTF	TGTGCCAGCAGTGTAGGAAAGGGGGACTATGGCTACACCTTC
-	TRBJ2-5	TRBV5-1	-	13	CASSSRPVATQYF	TGCGCCAGCAGCTCGAGGCCAGTGGCGACCCAGTACTTC
-	TRBJ1-3	TRBV6-5	-	14	CASTPRQAGNTIYF	TGTGCCAGCACCCCCCGGCAGGCTGGAAACACCATATATTTT
-	TRBJ1-2	TRBV6-1	TRBD1	14	CASSAMTGGYGYTF	TGTGCCAGCAGTGCGATGACAGGGGGCTATGGCTACACCTTC
-	TRBJ1-5	TRBV28	-	15	CASSLGAQVFQPQHF	TGTGCCAGCAGTTTGGGAGCCCAGGTTTTCCAGCCCCAGCATTTT